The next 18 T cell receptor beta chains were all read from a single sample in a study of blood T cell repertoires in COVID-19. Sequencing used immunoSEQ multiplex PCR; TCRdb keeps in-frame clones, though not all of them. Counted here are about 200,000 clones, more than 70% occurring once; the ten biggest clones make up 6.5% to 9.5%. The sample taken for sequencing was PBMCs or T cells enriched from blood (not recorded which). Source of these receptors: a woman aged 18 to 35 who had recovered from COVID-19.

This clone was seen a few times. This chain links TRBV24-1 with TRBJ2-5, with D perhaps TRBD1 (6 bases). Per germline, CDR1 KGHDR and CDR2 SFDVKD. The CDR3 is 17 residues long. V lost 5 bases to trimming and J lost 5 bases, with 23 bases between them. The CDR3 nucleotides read TGTGCCACCAGTGGCAGCACCCGACAGGCAGGTTTGGAGACCCAGTACTTC. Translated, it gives CATSGSTRQAGLETQYF.

DNA of the CDR3: TGTGCCAGCAAAAGAGGACAGTTCAAATACAATGAGCAGTTCTTC. This sequence encodes CASKRGQFKYNEQFF. This chain links TRBV28 with TRBJ2-1; possible D gene TRBD1, 6 bases. Germline assignment: CDR1 MDHEN and CDR2 SYDVKM. V lost 7 bases and J 4 bases, leaving 17 bases between the germline ends. The length of the CDR3 is 15 residues. Together with reference TRBV28 and TRBJ2-1, the CDR3 gives the full variable domain: DVKVTQSSRYLVKRTGEKVFLECVQDMDHENMFWYRQDPGLGLRLIYFSYDVKMKEKGDIPEGYSVSREKKERFSLILESASTNQTSMYLCASKRGQFKYNEQFFGPGTRLTVL.

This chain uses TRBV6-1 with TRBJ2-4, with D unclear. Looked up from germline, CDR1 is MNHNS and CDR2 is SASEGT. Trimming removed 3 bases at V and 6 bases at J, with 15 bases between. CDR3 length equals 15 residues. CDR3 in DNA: TGTGCCAGCAGTGACCCCCAAATTAGAATAAACATTCAGTACTTC. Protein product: CASSDPQIRINIQYF.

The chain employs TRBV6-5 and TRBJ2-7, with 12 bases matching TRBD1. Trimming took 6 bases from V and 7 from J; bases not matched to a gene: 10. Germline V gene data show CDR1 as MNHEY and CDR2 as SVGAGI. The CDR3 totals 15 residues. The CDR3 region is CASSPAGQGAGEQYF. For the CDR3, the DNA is TGTGCCAGCAGCCCAGCGGGACAGGGGGCGGGGGAGCAGTACTTC.

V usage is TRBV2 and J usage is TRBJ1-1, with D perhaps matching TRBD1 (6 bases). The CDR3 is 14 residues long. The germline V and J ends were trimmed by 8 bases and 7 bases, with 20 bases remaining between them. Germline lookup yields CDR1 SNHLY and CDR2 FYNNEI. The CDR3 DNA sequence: TGTGCCAGCTCCCTGGGGGACACTCCCAGTGAAGCTTTCTTT. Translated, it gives CASSLGDTPSEAFF.

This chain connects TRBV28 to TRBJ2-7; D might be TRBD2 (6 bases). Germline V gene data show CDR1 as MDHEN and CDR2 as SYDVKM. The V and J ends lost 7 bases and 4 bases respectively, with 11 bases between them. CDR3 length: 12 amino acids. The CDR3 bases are TGTGCCAGCATTGGAGGGCGGTACGAGCAGTACTTC. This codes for CASIGGRYEQYF. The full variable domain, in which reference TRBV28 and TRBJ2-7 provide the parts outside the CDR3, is DVKVTQSSRYLVKRTGEKVFLECVQDMDHENMFWYRQDPGLGLRLIYFSYDVKMKEKGDIPEGYSVSREKKERFSLILESASTNQTSMYLCASIGGRYEQYFGPGTRLTVT.

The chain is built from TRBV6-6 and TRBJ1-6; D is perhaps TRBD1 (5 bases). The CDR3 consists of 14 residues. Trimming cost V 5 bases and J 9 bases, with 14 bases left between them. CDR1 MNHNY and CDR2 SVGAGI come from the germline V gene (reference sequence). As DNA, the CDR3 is TGTGCCAGCAGTCCCGGGGGAGGAGGTTCACCCCTCCACTTT. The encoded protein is CASSPGGGGSPLHF.

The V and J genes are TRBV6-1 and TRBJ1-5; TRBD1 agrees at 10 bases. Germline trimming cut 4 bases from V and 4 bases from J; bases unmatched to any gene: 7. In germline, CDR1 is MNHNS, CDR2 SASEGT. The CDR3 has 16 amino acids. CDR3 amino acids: CASSGDRGPDNQPQHF. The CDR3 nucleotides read TGTGCCAGCAGTGGAGACAGGGGGCCGGATAATCAGCCCCAGCATTTT.

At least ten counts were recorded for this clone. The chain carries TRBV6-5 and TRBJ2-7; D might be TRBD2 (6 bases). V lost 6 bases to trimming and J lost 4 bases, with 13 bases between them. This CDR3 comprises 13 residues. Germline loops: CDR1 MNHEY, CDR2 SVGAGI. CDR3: CASSQGGGYEQYF. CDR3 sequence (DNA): TGTGCCAGCAGCCAGGGAGGTGGGTACGAGCAGTACTTC.

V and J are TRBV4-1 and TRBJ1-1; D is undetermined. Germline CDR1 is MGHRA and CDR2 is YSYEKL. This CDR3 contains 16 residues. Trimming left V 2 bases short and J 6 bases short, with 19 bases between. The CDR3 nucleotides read TGCGCCAGCAGCCAATTGACCATCGAGGGTTATGCTGAAGCTTTCTTT. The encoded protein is CASSQLTIEGYAEAFF.

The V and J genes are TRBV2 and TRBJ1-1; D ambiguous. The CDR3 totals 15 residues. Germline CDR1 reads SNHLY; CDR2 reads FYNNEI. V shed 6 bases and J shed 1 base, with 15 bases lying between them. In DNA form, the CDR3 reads TGTGCCAGCAGCAAAGAAGGAGTCGCGAACACTGAAGCTTTCTTT. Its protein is CASSKEGVANTEAFF.

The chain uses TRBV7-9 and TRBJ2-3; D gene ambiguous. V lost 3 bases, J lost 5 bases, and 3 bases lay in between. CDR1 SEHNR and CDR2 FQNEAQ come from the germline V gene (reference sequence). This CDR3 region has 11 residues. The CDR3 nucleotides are TGTGCCAGCAGCTTCTTAGATACGCAGTATTTT. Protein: CASSFLDTQYF.

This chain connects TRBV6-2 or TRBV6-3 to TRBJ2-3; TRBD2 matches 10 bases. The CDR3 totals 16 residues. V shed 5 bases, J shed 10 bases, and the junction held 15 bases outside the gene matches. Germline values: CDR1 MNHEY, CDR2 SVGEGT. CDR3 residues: CASSPLTSGALLAQYF. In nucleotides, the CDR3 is TGTGCCAGCAGTCCACTAACTAGCGGGGCCCTCCTGGCGCAGTATTTT.

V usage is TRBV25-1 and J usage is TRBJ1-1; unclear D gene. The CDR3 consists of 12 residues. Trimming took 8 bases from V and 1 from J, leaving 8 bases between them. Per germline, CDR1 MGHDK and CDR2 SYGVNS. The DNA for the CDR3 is TGTGCCAGCGGCTGGTCGAACACTGAAGCTTTCTTT. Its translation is CASGWSNTEAFF.

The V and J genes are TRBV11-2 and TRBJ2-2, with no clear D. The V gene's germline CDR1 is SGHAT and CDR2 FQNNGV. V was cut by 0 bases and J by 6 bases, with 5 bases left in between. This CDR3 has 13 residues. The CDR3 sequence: CASSLDRSGELFF. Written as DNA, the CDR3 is TGTGCCAGCAGCTTAGATAGATCCGGGGAGCTGTTTTTT.

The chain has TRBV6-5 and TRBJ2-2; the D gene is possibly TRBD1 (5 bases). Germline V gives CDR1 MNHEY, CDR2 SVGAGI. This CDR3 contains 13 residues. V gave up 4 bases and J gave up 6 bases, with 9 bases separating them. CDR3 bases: TGTGCCAGCAGTTTTCAGGGTCCCGGGGAGCTGTTTTTT. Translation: CASSFQGPGELFF.

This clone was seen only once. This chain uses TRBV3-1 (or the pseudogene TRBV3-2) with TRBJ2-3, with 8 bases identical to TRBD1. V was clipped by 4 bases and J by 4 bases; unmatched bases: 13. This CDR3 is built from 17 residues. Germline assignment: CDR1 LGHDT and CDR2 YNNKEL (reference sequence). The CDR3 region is CASSRQGQGAHSDTQYF. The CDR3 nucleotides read TGTGCCAGCAGCCGTCAAGGCCAGGGGGCGCACTCAGATACGCAGTATTTT.

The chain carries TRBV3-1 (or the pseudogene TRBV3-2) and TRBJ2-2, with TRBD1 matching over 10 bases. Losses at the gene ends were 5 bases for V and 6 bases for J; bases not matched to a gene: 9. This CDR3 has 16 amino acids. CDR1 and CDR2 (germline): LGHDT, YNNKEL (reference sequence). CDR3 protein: CASSKGTGQGAGELFF. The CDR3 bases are TGTGCCAGCAGCAAGGGGACAGGACAGGGGGCCGGGGAGCTGTTTTTT.